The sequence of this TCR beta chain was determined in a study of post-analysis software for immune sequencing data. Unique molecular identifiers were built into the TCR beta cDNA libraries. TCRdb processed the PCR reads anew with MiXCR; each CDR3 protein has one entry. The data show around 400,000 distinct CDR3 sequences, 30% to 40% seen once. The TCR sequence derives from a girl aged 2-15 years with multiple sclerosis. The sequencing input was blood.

The CDR3 region has the DNA TGCAGTGCTAGAACCATATCCGGGACAACGGATTCACCCCTCCACTTT. This translates into CSARTISGTTDSPLHF. The rearrangement uses TRBV20-1 and TRBJ1-6, with a possible D match to TRBD1 (6 bases). This CDR3 spans 16 amino acids. Trimming removed 2 bases from V and 8 bases from J, with 19 bases in between. The V gene's germline CDR1 is DFQATT and CDR2 SNEGSKA (reference sequence).